This T cell receptor beta chain comes out of a study of T cells in Graves' hyperthyroidism and ophthalmopathy. Study-wide points: Most expanded thyroid clonotypes above 0.001 recurred in blood.

Ten or more counts support this clonotype. Its antigen is as yet unknown. Each diagnosis drew on symptoms, thyroxine, TRAb, thyroid ultrasound and orbital computed tomography findings. What was amplified from RNA transcripts were TCR beta CDR3 regions. RT-PCR in the first round (using the HTBI primer set) targeted the TCR CDR3. Each CDR3 protein gets one entry after TCRdb re-called the multiplex PCR reads with MiXCR. In the table there are nearly 250,000 distinct CDR3 sequences, around 15% of which are singletons. Sequences were obtained from blood. This TCR was recovered from a woman aged 18-29 years with Graves' ophthalmopathy.

The DNA of the CDR3 is TGTGCCAGCAGCTTGGGAGGGAAGGCTCAGCCCCAGCATTTT. Amino acids: CASSLGGKAQPQHF. The chain combines TRBV5-8 with TRBJ1-5; no clear D gene. V lost 0 bases and J lost 6, with 10 bases in between. Germline CDR1 and CDR2: SGHTS and YDEGEE. The CDR3 extends over 14 amino acids. Using reference TRBV5-8 and TRBJ1-5 for the parts outside the CDR3, the full variable domain is EAGVTQSPTHLIKTRGQQATLRCSPISGHTSVYWYQQALGLGLQFLLWYDEGEERNRGNFPPRFSGRQFPNYSSELNVNALELEDSALYLCASSLGGKAQPQHFGDGTRLSIL.